A selection of T cell receptor beta chains follows, all from one sample in a study of CD8+CD57+ T cells in acquired aplastic anemia. TCRdb itself ran the reads through MiXCR, one entry per CDR3 protein. The top ten clones hold 1% to 1.3% of a sample with a few hundred thousand distinct CDR3 sequences, roughly 35% of them seen once. Sample: sorted CD4+, CD8+, or CD8+CD57+ T cells (not recorded which) from PBMCs. The receptors shown here come from a human donor in good health, serving as a control. Both conserved end residues are part of each CDR3. Fields, in order: J gene, D gene, V gene, clone size, CDR3 DNA, CDR3 protein. D genes are given only for firm matches. Not every row has a clone size; where given, it reads once, few, many or a size class.

>TRBJ1-6|-|TRBV3-1|-
TGTGCCAGCAGCCAAAGTGTGACAGCCTCCTATAATCCACCCCTCCACTTT
CASSQSVTASYNPPLHF
>TRBJ2-7|TRBD2|TRBV29-1|-
TGCAGCGTTGGTGGACTAGCGGGAAGGTACGAGCAGTACTTC
CSVGGLAGRYEQYF
>TRBJ2-1|TRBD2|TRBV4-3|-
TGCGCCAGCAGCCAACTAGCGGGAGGTAATGAGCAGTTCTTC
CASSQLAGGNEQFF
>TRBJ1-2|-|TRBV6-1|-
TGTGCCAGCAGTGAACTCGCCGGAAGAACTAACTATGGCTACACCTTC
CASSELAGRTNYGYTF
>TRBJ1-4|-|TRBV6-1|-
TGTGCCAGCAGGCTTCAGGGAGGAGGGGAAAAACTGTTTTTT
CASRLQGGGEKLFF
>TRBJ1-1|-|TRBV2|-
TGTGCCAGCAGTTTAGGAGGGGATTTAAGGGAAGCTTTCTTT
CASSLGGDLREAFF
>TRBJ1-4|-|TRBV19|-
TGTGCCAGTAGCGTCCAGACTTTT
CASSVQTF
>TRBJ2-3|TRBD1|TRBV29-1|-
TGCAGCGTTGATAAGGTGGGGACAGGGACAGATACGCAGTATTTT
CSVDKVGTGTDTQYF
>TRBJ1-6|-|TRBV5-1|many
TGCGCCAGCAGCTTGTGGCAGGGAAATTCACCCCTCCACTTT
CASSLWQGNSPLHF
>TRBJ2-3|-|TRBV5-6|-
TGTGCCAGCAGACCCCAAACTGGTTTTGAGTCTCTGACATATACGCAGTATTTT
CASRPQTGFESLTYTQYF
>TRBJ2-1|-|TRBV20-1|-
TGCAGTGCTAGAGATTTGATGAGTGGCAATGAGCAGTTCTTC
CSARDLMSGNEQFF
>TRBJ1-5|TRBD1|TRBV7-3|-
TGTGCCAGCAGCCAACTACAGGGGGTCTATAGCAATCAGCCCCAGCATTTT
CASSQLQGVYSNQPQHF
>TRBJ2-1|-|TRBV7-2|many
TGTGCCAGCAGCTTTGGGCGGGGAGGCTCCTACAATGAGCAGTTCTTC
CASSFGRGGSYNEQFF
>TRBJ1-2|-|TRBV20-1|many
TGCAGTGCTAGAGCTACAGGGAACGGTGGCTATGGCTACACCTTC
CSARATGNGGYGYTF
>TRBJ2-3|-|TRBV12-3/TRBV12-4|many
TGTGCCAGCAGTTTGGTTGCGGCGAACGAAGATACGCAGTATTTT
CASSLVAANEDTQYF
>TRBJ1-1|-|TRBV7-8|-
TGTGCCAGCAGCTTAGCGCTCGCTGAAGCTTTCTTT
CASSLALAEAFF
>TRBJ1-2|TRBD1|TRBV2|many
TGTGCCAGCAAAGCAGGGGGCGCCTTTGGCTACACCTTC
CASKAGGAFGYTF
>TRBJ2-7|TRBD1|TRBV7-9|many
TGTGCCAGCAGCCGGAAGGGGGCGACCGAGCAGTACTTC
CASSRKGATEQYF
>TRBJ1-6|-|TRBV28|once
TGTGCCAGCAGAGCCAGCAGGGTAGATTCACCCCTCCACTTT
CASRASRVDSPLHF
>TRBJ1-1|-|TRBV10-2|-
TGTGCCAGCAGTGAGCCGAAACAGGGATTGGACACTGAGGCTTTCTTT
CASSEPKQGLDTEAFF
>TRBJ1-1|-|TRBV15|-
TGTGCCACCAGCATTTCTCGACAGCCCAGCACTGAAGCTTTCTTT
CATSISRQPSTEAFF
>TRBJ2-5|-|TRBV10-3|many
TGTGCCACCACTCTAGCGCTCCAAGAGACCCAGTACTTC
CATTLALQETQYF
>TRBJ2-5|-|TRBV20-1|-
TGCAGTGCCAGCTCACCCCGGACGGAACAAGAGACCCAGTACTTC
CSASSPRTEQETQYF
>TRBJ1-2|-|TRBV2|many
TGTGCCAGCAGTGAAAACAGTTACTATGGCTACACCTTC
CASSENSYYGYTF
>TRBJ2-3|TRBD1|TRBV20-1|many
TGCAGTGCTAGCGGTCCCGGACAGGGTGATATTACAGATACGCAGTATTTT
CSASGPGQGDITDTQYF